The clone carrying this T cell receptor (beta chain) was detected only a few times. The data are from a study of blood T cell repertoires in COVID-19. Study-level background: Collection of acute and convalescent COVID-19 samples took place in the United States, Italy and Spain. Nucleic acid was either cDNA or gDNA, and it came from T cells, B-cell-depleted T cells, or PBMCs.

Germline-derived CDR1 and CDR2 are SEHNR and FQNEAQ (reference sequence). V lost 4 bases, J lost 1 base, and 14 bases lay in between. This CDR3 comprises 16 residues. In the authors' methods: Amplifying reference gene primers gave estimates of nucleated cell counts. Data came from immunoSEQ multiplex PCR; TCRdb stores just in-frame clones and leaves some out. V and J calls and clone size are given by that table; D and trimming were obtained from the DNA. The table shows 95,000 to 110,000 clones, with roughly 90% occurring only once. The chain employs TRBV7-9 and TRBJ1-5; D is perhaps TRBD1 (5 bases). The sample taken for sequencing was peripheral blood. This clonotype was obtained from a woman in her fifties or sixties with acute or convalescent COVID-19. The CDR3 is CASSSQGEWSNQPQHF. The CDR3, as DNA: TGTGCCAGCAGCTCCCAGGGTGAATGGAGCAATCAGCCCCAGCATTTT. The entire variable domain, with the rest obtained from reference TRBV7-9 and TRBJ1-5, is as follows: DTGVSQNPRHKITKRGQNVTFRCDPISEHNRLYWYRQTLGQGPEFLTYFQNEAQLEKSRLLSDRFSAERPKGSFSTLEIQRTEQGDSAMYLCASSSQGEWSNQPQHFGDGTRLSIL.